Following are 20 T cell receptor beta chains from one sample sequenced in a study of blood T cell repertoires in COVID-19. Clones were sequenced by immunoSEQ multiplex PCR, and TCRdb holds only the in-frame ones, with some missing. The sample records about 60,000 clones, about 77% being singletons. Sequencing used peripheral blood. These receptors were collected from a human donor in a cohort sampled during active COVID-19.

The chain uses TRBV12-3 or TRBV12-4 and TRBJ1-3, with D possibly being TRBD1 (6 bases). Trimming shortened V by 8 bases and J by 4 bases, and 12 bases separated the two germline ends. The CDR3 length is 13 residues. The CDR3 loop reads CASEQGSGNTIYF. The CDR3 DNA follows: TGTGCCAGCGAACAGGGATCCGGAAACACCATATATTTT.

About this clone: This same CDR3 is encoded by further DNA sequences in the sample. The chain combines TRBV30 with TRBJ2-2, with 7 bases identical to TRBD2. After removal of 3 bases from V and 1 base from J, the junction contained 2 bases not matched to a gene. The CDR3 contains 14 residues. CDR1 and CDR2 from the germline V gene are GTSNPN and SVGIG (reference sequence). This CDR3 is CAWRASGNTGELFF. The CDR3 DNA reads as TGTGCCTGGAGGGCTAGCGGGAACACCGGGGAGCTGTTTTTT. Drawing the rest from reference TRBV30 and TRBJ2-2, the complete variable domain is SQTIHQWPATLVQPVGSPLSLECTVEGTSNPNLYWYRQAAGRGLQLLFYSVGIGQISSEVPQNLSASRPQDRQFILSSKKLLLSDSGFYLCAWRASGNTGELFFGEGSRLTVL.

The CDR3 nucleotides are TGTGCCAGTAGTATAGTCGGGACAGGGGTCGGAGAGCAGTACTTC. Amino acids: CASSIVGTGVGEQYF. V is TRBV19 and J is TRBJ2-7; TRBD1 matches at 10 bases. The ends lost 1 base at V and 7 bases at J; junction bases unmatched: 7. The CDR3 runs to 15 residues. Germline V gene lookup returns CDR1 LNHDA and CDR2 SQIVND (reference sequence).

The chain is built from TRBV11-2 and TRBJ2-3; D is ambiguous. Trimming took 2 bases from V and 6 from J, leaving 6 bases between them. Germline loops: CDR1 SGHAT, CDR2 FQNNGV. The CDR3 loop spans 12 amino acids. The CDR3 here is CASSLLKDTQYF. The CDR3 DNA reads as TGTGCCAGCAGCTTACTAAAGGATACGCAGTATTTT.

The rearrangement links TRBV11-2 to TRBJ1-6; TRBD1 agrees at 8 bases. The CDR3 contains 16 residues. Germline V gene lookup returns CDR1 SGHAT and CDR2 FQNNGV. V was pared by 3 bases and J by 4 bases, with 5 bases of the junction left unmatched. CDR3 coding DNA: TGTGCCAGCAGCTTCTTTGGACAGGGATATAATTCACCCCTCCACTTT. It codes for CASSFFGQGYNSPLHF.

This clone was counted only a few times. The chain combines TRBV7-9 with TRBJ2-7; 9 bases map to TRBD1. Looked up from germline, CDR1 is SEHNR and CDR2 is FQNEAQ (reference sequence). CDR3 length: 15 amino acids. The V segment lost 5 bases and the J segment 3 bases; nucleotides outside the gene matches: 8. CDR3 DNA: TGTGCCAGCAGCCCCCGGACAGGGGTCGTCTACGAGCAGTACTTC. It yields the protein CASSPRTGVVYEQYF. Based on the CDR3 plus reference TRBV7-9 and TRBJ2-7, the full variable domain is DTGVSQNPRHKITKRGQNVTFRCDPISEHNRLYWYRQTLGQGPEFLTYFQNEAQLEKSRLLSDRFSAERPKGSFSTLEIQRTEQGDSAMYLCASSPRTGVVYEQYFGPGTRLTVT.

The CDR3 DNA follows: TGCGCCAGCAGCGTGGACAGTCCCTCCTACGAGCAGTACTTC. Its protein product is CASSVDSPSYEQYF. The gene calls are TRBV5-1 and TRBJ2-7, with D perhaps TRBD1 (6 bases). V lost 4 bases to trimming and J lost 0 bases, with 11 bases between them. This CDR3 spans 14 amino acids. Germline CDR1 is SGHRS and CDR2 is YFSETQ.

This chain connects TRBV7-2 to TRBJ2-3; weak D call: TRBD1 (5 bases). V was cut by 3 bases and J by 10 bases, with 8 bases left in between. In germline, CDR1 is SGHTA, CDR2 FQGNSA. CDR3 length equals 11 residues. This chain's CDR3 is CASSFTGPQYF. The CDR3 bases are TGTGCCAGCAGCTTTACAGGTCCGCAGTATTTT.

The gene calls are TRBV28 and TRBJ2-1, with D unresolved. The V gene lost 2 bases and the J gene lost 7 bases, with 9 bases spanning the gap. This CDR3 has 13 amino acids. Germline V gives CDR1 MDHEN, CDR2 SYDVKM. The chain's CDR3 is CASSLRELNEQFF. CDR3 nucleotides: TGTGCCAGCAGTTTAAGAGAACTGAATGAGCAGTTCTTC.

The rearrangement joins TRBV28 to TRBJ1-1; no clear D gene. V was trimmed by 2 bases and J by 8 bases, leaving 6 bases between them. Germline values: CDR1 MDHEN, CDR2 SYDVKM. This CDR3 contains 11 residues. CDR3 sequence: CASSLMREAFF. The CDR3 coding sequence is TGTGCCAGCAGTTTAATGAGGGAAGCTTTCTTT.

The V gene is TRBV28, the J gene TRBJ1-5, with D maybe TRBD1 (5 bases). V lost 7 bases to trimming and J lost 2 bases, with 18 bases between them. Germline V lookup: CDR1 MDHEN, CDR2 SYDVKM. This CDR3 region has 16 residues. The DNA for the CDR3 is TGTGCCAGCACCCTGGGGAGGGGATGGGGCAATCAGCCCCAGCATTTT. Translating it yields CASTLGRGWGNQPQHF.

V is TRBV3-1 (or the pseudogene TRBV3-2) and J is TRBJ2-6, with D perhaps matching TRBD1 (5 bases). Germline V lookup: CDR1 LGHDT, CDR2 YNNKEL (reference sequence). This CDR3 has 14 amino acids. Between the trimmed V and J ends, which lost 3 bases and 12 bases, there was a span of 15 bases. The CDR3: CASSQTLREGVLTF. CDR3 DNA sequence: TGTGCCAGCAGCCAGACTCTCAGGGAAGGCGTCCTGACTTTC.

The J gene is TRBJ2-1, the V gene TRBV11-3, with 10 bases aligning to TRBD1. CDR3 length equals 13 residues. CDR1 is SGHNT, CDR2 YENEEA, per germline. After removal of 5 bases from V and 9 bases from J, the junction contained 4 bases not matched to a gene. The CDR3 protein is CASSLGQGVEQFF. In DNA form, the CDR3 reads TGTGCCAGCAGCCTTGGACAGGGGGTTGAGCAGTTCTTC.

CDR3 DNA sequence: TGTGCCAGCAGCTACCGGGTCTCTAATTCACCCCTCCACTTT. It encodes CASSYRVSNSPLHF. The V gene is TRBV3-1 (or the pseudogene TRBV3-2), the J gene TRBJ1-6; the D is unclear. The germline V gene encodes CDR1 LGHDT and CDR2 YNNKEL (reference sequence). Trimming took off 5 bases at V and 6 bases at J, with 11 bases between the two ends. This CDR3 comprises 14 residues.

The chain combines TRBV5-1 with TRBJ2-2; 9 bases line up with TRBD2. Trimming removed 0 bases from V and 7 bases from J; junction bases left unmatched: 4. From germline, CDR1 is SGHRS and CDR2 YFSETQ. The length of the CDR3 is 15 residues. Here the CDR3 DNA reads TGCGCCAGCAGCTTGGTAGCGGGAGCGGGCGGGGAGCTGTTTTTT. Amino acids: CASSLVAGAGGELFF.

This rearrangement joins TRBV11-2 to TRBJ2-2; D unclear. Germline-derived CDR1 and CDR2 are SGHAT and FQNNGV. This CDR3 region has 15 residues. V was pared by 0 bases and J by 0 bases, with 5 bases between. The CDR3 coding sequence is TGTGCCAGCAGCTTAGATCAAACGAACACCGGGGAGCTGTTTTTT. It codes for CASSLDQTNTGELFF.

The chain recombines TRBV21-1 with TRBJ1-2; the table assigns TRBD1, which was not confirmed against the DNA. TRBV21-1 is reported as a pseudogene. CDR3 length: 14 residues. This CDR3 reads CASSMDRGLDGYTF. The CDR3 bases are TGTGCCAGCAGCATGGACAGGGGGTTGGATGGCTACACCTTC.

The V gene is TRBV5-5, the J gene TRBJ2-7; 7 bases fit TRBD1. From germline, CDR1 is SGHKS and CDR2 YYEKEE (reference sequence). The CDR3 is made up of 14 amino acids. V lost 0 bases and J lost 4; bases outside the gene matches: 4. CDR3 sequence: CASSLVGGEYEQYF. Here the CDR3 DNA reads TGTGCCAGCAGCTTGGTAGGGGGCGAATACGAGCAGTACTTC.

Only a few counts were recorded for this clone. The V gene is TRBV4-1, the J gene TRBJ1-2, with TRBD1 matching 11 bases. The CDR3 is made up of 15 amino acids. CDR1 is MGHRA and CDR2 is YSYEKL in the germline V gene. The trim removed 4 bases at V and 4 bases at J, leaving 5 bases unmatched. The DNA for the CDR3 is TGCGCCAGCAGCCTTGCCGGGACAGGGGGCTATGGCTACACCTTC. Amino acids: CASSLAGTGGYGYTF.

This clone occurred a few times. This chain uses TRBV4-2 with TRBJ1-5; D not resolved. Germline V gene sequence: CDR1 LGHNA, CDR2 YNFKEQ. The CDR3 extends over 14 amino acids. V lost 1 base and J lost 12, with 16 bases in between. The CDR3 reads CASSQAYDSSFQHF. The CDR3, as DNA: TGTGCCAGCAGCCAAGCCTATGACTCCTCCTTCCAGCATTTT.